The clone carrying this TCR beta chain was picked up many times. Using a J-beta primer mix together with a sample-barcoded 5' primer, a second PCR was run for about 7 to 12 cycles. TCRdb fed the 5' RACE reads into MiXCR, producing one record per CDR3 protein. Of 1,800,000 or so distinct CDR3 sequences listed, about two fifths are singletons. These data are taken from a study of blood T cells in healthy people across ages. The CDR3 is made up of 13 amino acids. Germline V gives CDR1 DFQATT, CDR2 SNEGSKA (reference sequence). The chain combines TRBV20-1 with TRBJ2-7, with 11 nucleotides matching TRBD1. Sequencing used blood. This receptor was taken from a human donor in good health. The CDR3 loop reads CSAGTGGNYEQYF. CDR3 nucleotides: TGCAGCGCCGGGACAGGGGGTAACTACGAGCAGTACTTC.